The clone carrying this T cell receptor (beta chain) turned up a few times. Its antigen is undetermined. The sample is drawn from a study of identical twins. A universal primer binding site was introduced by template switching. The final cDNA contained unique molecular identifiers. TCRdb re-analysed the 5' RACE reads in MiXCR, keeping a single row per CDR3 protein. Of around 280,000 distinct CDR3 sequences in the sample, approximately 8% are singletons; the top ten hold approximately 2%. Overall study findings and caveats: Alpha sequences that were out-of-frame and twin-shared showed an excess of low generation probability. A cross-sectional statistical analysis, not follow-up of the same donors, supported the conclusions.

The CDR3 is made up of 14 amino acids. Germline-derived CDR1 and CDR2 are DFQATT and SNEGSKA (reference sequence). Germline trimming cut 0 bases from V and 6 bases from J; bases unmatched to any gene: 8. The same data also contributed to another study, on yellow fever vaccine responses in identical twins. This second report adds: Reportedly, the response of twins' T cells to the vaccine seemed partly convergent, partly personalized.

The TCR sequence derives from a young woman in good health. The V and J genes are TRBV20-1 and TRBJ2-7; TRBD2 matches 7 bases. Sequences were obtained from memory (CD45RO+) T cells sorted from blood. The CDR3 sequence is CSAREGGSPSEQYF. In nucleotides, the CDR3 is TGCAGTGCTAGAGAGGGGGGGAGCCCCTCCGAGCAGTACTTC.